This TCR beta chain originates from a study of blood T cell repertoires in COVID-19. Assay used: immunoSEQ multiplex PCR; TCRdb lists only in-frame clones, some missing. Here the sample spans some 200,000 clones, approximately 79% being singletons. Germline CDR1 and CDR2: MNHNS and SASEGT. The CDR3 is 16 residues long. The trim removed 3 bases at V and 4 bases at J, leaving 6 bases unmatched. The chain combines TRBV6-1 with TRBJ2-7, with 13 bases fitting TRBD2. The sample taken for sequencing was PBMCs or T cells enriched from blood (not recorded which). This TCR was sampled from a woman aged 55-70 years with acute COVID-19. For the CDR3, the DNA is TGTGCCAGCAGTGATCCTCGGACTAGCGGGAGTTACGAGCAGTACTTC. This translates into CASSDPRTSGSYEQYF.